This T cell receptor (beta chain) came from a study of CD4 T cells in relation to SARS-CoV-2 and coronaviruses (dated by TCRdb to 2020 to 2022). Background for the entire study: In the ViraFEST assay, PBMCs were cultured with antigen for approximately 11 days, after which TCR beta CDR3s were sequenced to identify antigen-specific clonal expansions. A median age of 38.5 years, with a range of about 21 to 80 years, was recorded for the full convalescent cohort of around 12 patients. Of the roughly twelve convalescent patients, 8 were male and 4 were female, and two of the subjects were Hispanic. Shared crossreactive spike epitopes were mapped to their HLA restriction using patient-derived lymphoblastoid cell lines. At the level of individual TCR clonotypes, the study evaluated whether memory CD4+ T cells crossreact between the spike proteins of SARS-CoV-2 and those of common cold coronaviruses. The Adaptive Biotechnologies TCR-sequencing kit was used to sequence samples from a few pre-COVID donors and the naive versus memory experiments, whereas other data were Illumina-based. For other donors in the study, expansion assays were sequenced with a different, Illumina-based TCR-beta assay. Study-wide conclusions, independent of this receptor: Sequencing of naive versus memory cells indicated that the assay detects memory recall responses, not primary responses primed during culture. Small numbers of patients and of tested TCRs were a limitation of the study. Because no donor provided both pre-pandemic and post-infection samples, tracing the source of pre-existing responses was limited. Since the crossreactivity analysis centred on spike protein, crossreactivity against other viral proteins was not assessed. Around two thirds of donors had memory CD4+ clonotypes that crossrecognized SARS-CoV-2 and at least one common cold coronavirus spike. Significantly weaker SARS-CoV-2-driven expansion was shown by crossreactive clones than by monoreactive clones, consistent with antigenic imprinting.

DNA from CEF-cultured naive and memory CD4+ T cells underwent immunoSEQ TCR-beta sequencing at survey level. From the authors' description of their analysis: Preprocessing removed nonproductive sequences and CDR3s not starting with C, not ending with F or W, or shorter than 7 amino acids. The MANAFEST web app was used to call antigen-specific clonotypes on the basis of expansion compared with the reference and with other culture wells. To be counted as positive, a clone had to show significant expansion compared with the reference culture, at an FDR below 0.05, in 2 of 3 replicate wells. To be called positive, a clone also had to show significant expansion compared with every other tandem well and an odds ratio greater than 5. Cultured and uncultured naive and memory CD4+ repertoires were searched for previously identified spike- and CEF-reactive CDR3s. After three terminal residues were trimmed from each end, CDR3 homology was quantified as pairwise Levenshtein distance using the stringdist R package. The table comes from immuneACCESS by way of TCRdb, which keeps in-frame sequences with V and J called. Part of the clones is missing from these tables; in studies checked, under half for an unresolved V gene and the rest for unknown reasons. Clone size and V and J calls were adopted from that table, with D and trimming inferred from the DNA. The sample includes some 32,000 clones, with around 76% observed a single time. Jointly, the top ten make up 3% to 3.5% of the sample.

In its sample, this clone was seen a few times. There is no known antigen for this receptor. No much larger clone exists at a distance of one base, and base qualities are not known. To separate naive from memory CD4+ T cells, cryopreserved PBMCs first underwent CD4 enrichment and then EasySep naive CD4+ T cell enrichment. For around 9 days, sorted naive or memory CD4+ T cells (about 10^5) were cultured at a 1:1 ratio with T cell-depleted PBMCs and CEF peptides. In general, triplicate replicate wells were used for every peptide culture condition. PBMCs were isolated from leukapheresis product or whole blood by Ficoll-Paque PLUS gradient centrifugation. PBMCs were either cryopreserved at -140°C or used fresh in the expansion assay. The QIAamp Micro DNA Kit was used to extract genomic DNA from the CD4+ T cells. The receptor was derived from an adult with COVID-19. Material for sequencing was memory CD4+ T cells from PBMCs, cultured in vitro. This sample's cell subset or site label indicates: memory (non-naive) CD4+ T cells.

The CDR3 reads CASSDRDTGELFF. The nucleotides are TGTGCCAGCAGTGACAGGGACACCGGGGAGCTGTTTTTT. Rearrangement joined TRBV6-4 to TRBJ2-2; the D gene is not confidently resolved. The CDR1 and CDR2 encoded by the germline V gene are MRHNA and SNTAGT. V is cut by 2 bases and J by 3 bases, and the space between the germline ends is 4 bases. Taken from cysteine to phenylalanine, the CDR3 has 13 residues. CDR3 DNA is the only sequence kept; it has 39 bases, read in frame from the first base.